The clone carrying this T cell receptor beta chain was seen a handful of times. As yet, its antigen is unknown. This entry belongs to a study of CD8 T cells in ankylosing spondylitis. Germline V gene sequence: CDR1 SGHTA, CDR2 FQGNSA. V lost 5 bases, J lost 2 bases, and 10 bases lay in between. This CDR3 region has 14 residues. General observations from the study: Matched synovial fluid from ankylosing spondylitis patients was reported to be enriched for disease-linked clones. Some of these motif variants have turned up before, in reports on reactive arthritis synovial fluid and blood. A motif in TCR beta, a set of roughly 8 highly homologous variants, appeared characteristic of ankylosing spondylitis blood.

5'-RACE, quantitative and with molecular barcodes, yielded the TCR beta libraries. TCRdb recomputed calls from the 5' RACE reads with MiXCR, one row per CDR3 protein. The profile shows about 840,000 distinct CDR3 sequences, about 10% of them singletons. The clonotype was recovered from a male donor with ankylosing spondylitis. Sequencing was performed on blood, either unsorted or a sorted T cell fraction (not recorded which). J is TRBJ1-5 and V is TRBV7-2, with no clear D. CDR3 in amino acids: CASSPGNGNQPQHF. The CDR3 nucleotides read TGTGCCAGCAGCCCCGGGAACGGCAATCAGCCCCAGCATTTT.